The TCR beta chain described here comes from a study of blood T cells in healthy people across ages. A J-beta primer mix and a sample-barcoded 5' primer were used in a second PCR of roughly 7 to 12 cycles. MiXCR was run by TCRdb on the 5' RACE reads, yielding one entry per CDR3 protein. The profile shows fewer than 800,000 distinct CDR3 sequences, around 25% of them singletons. CDR1 and CDR2 (germline): SGHRS, YFSETQ. The CDR3 spans 15 residues. The same sample was also studied in work on T cells of mothers and their children. This second study says: Sequencing got over 10 million TCR beta CDR3 reads from each mother and several million from each child.

The V call is TRBV5-1, the J call TRBJ2-5; D may be TRBD1 (6 bases). The DNA end favors TRBJ2-1, so the J call may be wrong. This sequence originates from a boy younger than 18 in good health. Sequencing used blood. CDR3 nucleotide sequence: TGCGCCAGCAGCTTGGAACCAGGGGACCCCAATGAGCAGTTCTTC. Translation: CASSLEPGDPNEQFF.